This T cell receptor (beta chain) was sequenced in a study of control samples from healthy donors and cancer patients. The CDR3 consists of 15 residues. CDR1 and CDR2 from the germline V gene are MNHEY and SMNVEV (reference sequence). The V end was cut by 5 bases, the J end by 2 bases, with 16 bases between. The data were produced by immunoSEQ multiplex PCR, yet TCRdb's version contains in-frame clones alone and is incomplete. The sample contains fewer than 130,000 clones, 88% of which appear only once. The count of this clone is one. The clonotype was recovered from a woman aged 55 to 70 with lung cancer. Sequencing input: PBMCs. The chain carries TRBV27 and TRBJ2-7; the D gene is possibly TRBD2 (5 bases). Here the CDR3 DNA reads TGTGCCAGCAGTGTACGGACTGATTTCACCTACGAGCAGTACTTC. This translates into CASSVRTDFTYEQYF.